The 20 T cell receptor beta chains presented below share a single source sample, sequenced in a study of T cell responses to AZD1222 COVID-19 vaccine. Generated by immunoSEQ multiplex PCR, the TCRdb table keeps only in-frame clones and is missing some. Of some 200,000 clones in the sample, 80% to 90% were seen once. Sequencing was performed on peripheral blood, taken on day 0 of AZD1222 vaccination. All receptors come from an adult in good health.

A few counts support this clone. The J gene is TRBJ1-2, the V gene TRBV5-5, with no clear D. V was pared by 1 base and J by 3 bases, with 7 bases between. CDR1 SGHKS and CDR2 YYEKEE come from the germline V gene (reference sequence). CDR3 length: 13 residues. The CDR3: CASSLLPDYGYTF. DNA of the CDR3: TGTGCCAGCAGCTTGTTGCCAGACTATGGCTACACCTTC.

This sequence joins TRBV4-1 and TRBJ2-6, with TRBD2 as a possible D gene (6 bases). The CDR3 loop spans 19 amino acids. The germline V gene has CDR1 MGHRA and CDR2 YSYEKL. Trimming took off 3 bases at V and 0 bases at J, with 18 bases between the two ends. The CDR3 nucleotides read TGCGCCAGCAGCCAGGGACTTGCGGGCGGGACCTCTGGGGCCAACGTCCTGACTTTC. This codes for CASSQGLAGGTSGANVLTF.

The rearrangement uses TRBV10-1 and TRBJ1-2; 7 bases map to TRBD1. The CDR3 contains 15 residues. CDR1 WNHNN and CDR2 SYGVQD come from the germline V gene (reference sequence). V lost 3 bases, J lost 8 bases, and 12 bases stayed unmatched. The CDR3 coding sequence is TGCGCCAGCAGTGATTTGGACAGGCCGGGACGGGGCTACACCTTC. Translation gives CASSDLDRPGRGYTF.

The V and J genes are TRBV18 and TRBJ1-4; D ambiguous. Germline V lookup: CDR1 KGHSH, CDR2 LQKENI. The CDR3 length is 15 residues. The V end was cut by 4 bases, the J end by 0 bases, with 9 bases between. CDR3 protein: CASSQTPATNEKLFF. The CDR3 region has the DNA TGTGCCAGCTCACAGACACCTGCAACTAATGAAAAACTGTTTTTT.

Here the CDR3 DNA reads TGTGCCAGCAGCCGGGGGGGAGGGGGCAATCAGCCCCAGCATTTT. Protein product: CASSRGGGGNQPQHF. This chain links TRBV6-5 with TRBJ1-5; possibly TRBD1 for D (5 bases). CDR1 and CDR2 (germline): MNHEY, SVGAGI. Between the trimmed V and J ends, which lost 6 bases and 2 bases, there was a span of 14 bases. CDR3 length: 15 amino acids.

This sequence joins TRBV19 and TRBJ1-2; 10 bases line up with TRBD1. Germline CDR1 LNHDA, CDR2 SQIVND (reference sequence). The J segment lost 4 bases and the V segment lost 5 bases, leaving 7 bases of the junction unmatched. The CDR3 is made up of 15 amino acids. CDR3 amino acids: CASSADRGAFYGYTF. For the CDR3, the DNA is TGTGCCAGTAGTGCGGACAGGGGGGCCTTCTATGGCTACACCTTC. Variable domain in full (rest from reference TRBV19 and TRBJ1-2): DGGITQSPKYLFRKEGQNVTLSCEQNLNHDAMYWYRQDPGQGLRLIYYSQIVNDFQKGDIAEGYSVSREKKESFPLTVTSAQKNPTAFYLCASSADRGAFYGYTFGSGTRLTVV.

The chain links TRBV28 to TRBJ1-5; D call uncertain. The V gene's germline CDR1 is MDHEN and CDR2 SYDVKM. CDR3 length: 11 residues. Trimming pared 2 bases from V and 11 bases from J, leaving 7 bases between. CDR3 region: CASSLARSQHF. The CDR3 nucleotides are TGTGCCAGCAGTTTAGCCCGGTCCCAGCATTTT.

The rearrangement joins TRBV19 to TRBJ2-1, with 7 bases aligning to TRBD1. V lost 4 bases and J lost 0; bases outside the gene matches: 6. This CDR3 contains 16 residues. From germline, CDR1 is LNHDA and CDR2 SQIVND (reference sequence). The CDR3 loop reads CASSKTQGTSYNEQFF. DNA of the CDR3: TGTGCCAGTAGTAAAACACAGGGGACCTCCTACAATGAGCAGTTCTTC. The full variable domain, in which reference TRBV19 and TRBJ2-1 provide the parts outside the CDR3, is DGGITQSPKYLFRKEGQNVTLSCEQNLNHDAMYWYRQDPGQGLRLIYYSQIVNDFQKGDIAEGYSVSREKKESFPLTVTSAQKNPTAFYLCASSKTQGTSYNEQFFGPGTRLTVL.

The chain uses TRBV7-6 and TRBJ2-3, with 9 bases that match TRBD2. This CDR3 region has 17 residues. CDR1 and CDR2 from the germline V gene are SGHVS and FNYEAQ. The J segment lost 2 bases and the V segment lost 5 bases, leaving 11 bases of the junction unmatched. DNA for the CDR3: TGTGCCAGCAGCCGAACCCCTAGCGGGACTACCACAGATACGCAGTATTTT. Its translation: CASSRTPSGTTTDTQYF.

The chain links TRBV29-1 to TRBJ2-1; D gene unclear. This CDR3 spans 10 amino acids. With 4 bases removed from V and 9 bases from J, the gap between germline ends came to 7 bases. Germline assignment: CDR1 SQVTM and CDR2 ANQGSEA. CDR3 coding DNA: TGCAGCGTTGGGAACCGTGAGCAGTTCTTC. It translates to CSVGNREQFF.

The chain recombines TRBV29-1 with TRBJ2-5; D gene ambiguous. The CDR3 contains 15 residues. Germline CDR1 reads SQVTM; CDR2 reads ANQGSEA. Trimming cost V 6 bases and J 6 bases, with 23 bases left between them. CDR3 DNA sequence: TGCAGCGTCCTCCCGTTGCAGGTGGTGGGAAAGACCCAGTACTTC. Its protein is CSVLPLQVVGKTQYF. The full variable domain, rest sourced from reference TRBV29-1 and TRBJ2-5, is SAVISQKPSRDICQRGTSLTIQCQVDSQVTMMFWYRQQPGQSLTLIATANQGSEATYESGFVIDKFPISRPNLTFSTLTVSNMSPEDSSIYLCSVLPLQVVGKTQYFGPGTRLLVL.

CDR3 sequence: CASSRDRAEGYTF. For the CDR3, the DNA is TGTGCCAGCAGCCGGGACAGGGCGGAGGGCTACACCTTC. This rearrangement joins TRBV7-9 to TRBJ1-2, with TRBD1 matching over 9 bases. This CDR3 spans 13 amino acids. CDR1 is SEHNR and CDR2 is FQNEAQ in the germline V gene (reference sequence). V lost 5 bases, J lost 8 bases, and 6 bases stayed unmatched.

The chain couples TRBV27 to TRBJ2-7; D unresolved. V was trimmed by 4 bases and J by 0 bases, leaving 7 bases between them. Germline V gene sequence: CDR1 MNHEY, CDR2 SMNVEV (reference sequence). The CDR3 covers 13 residues. CDR3 sequence (DNA): TGTGCCAGCAGTTCCCTAAACTCCTACGAGCAGTACTTC. It specifies CASSSLNSYEQYF.

V gene TRBV7-2 combines with J gene TRBJ1-4, with a weak D call TRBD1 (5 bases). The CDR3 loop spans 15 amino acids. Trimming took off 2 bases at V and 8 bases at J, with 15 bases between the two ends. Looked up from germline, CDR1 is SGHTA and CDR2 is FQGNSA. This chain's CDR3 is CASSLSRQGYEKLFF. CDR3 DNA: TGTGCCAGCAGCTTAAGTCGGCAGGGCTACGAAAAACTGTTTTTT.

The J gene is TRBJ1-5, the V gene TRBV27; 9 bases map to TRBD1. The CDR3 is 15 residues long. Germline CDR1 reads MNHEY; CDR2 reads SMNVEV (reference sequence). V lost 6 bases to trimming and J lost 0 bases; unmatched junction nucleotides: 3. The CDR3 region is CASRGTGFSNQPQHF. CDR3 DNA sequence: TGTGCCAGCAGAGGGACAGGGTTTAGCAATCAGCCCCAGCATTTT.

A word on this clone: One end of the junction varies from germline; a read error may be responsible. This chain uses TRBV28 with TRBJ2-7; D might be TRBD1 or TRBD2, each matching 5 bases. This CDR3 spans 12 amino acids. CDR1 and CDR2 (germline): MDHEN, SYDVKM. The DNA of the CDR3 is TGTGCCAGCAGATTGGATCCCGGGACCATCAGATTC. It translates to CASRLDPGTIRF. The full variable domain, completed using reference TRBV28 and TRBJ2-7, is DVKVTQSSRYLVKRTGEKVFLECVQDMDHENMFWYRQDPGLGLRLIYFSYDVKMKEKGDIPEGYSVSREKKERFSLILESASTNQTSMYLCASRLDPGTIRFGPGTRLTVT.

The rearrangement links TRBV5-4 to TRBJ2-1, with 7 bases matching TRBD1. There are 15 residues in the CDR3. Trimming at V came to 4 bases and at J to 2 bases, leaving 6 bases not matched to a gene. CDR1 and CDR2 from the germline V gene are SGHNT and YYREEE (reference sequence). CDR3 coding DNA: TGTGCCAGCAGCCCCCAGGACAGGACCTACAATGAGCAGTTCTTC. This sequence encodes CASSPQDRTYNEQFF.

The genes are TRBV6-5 and TRBJ1-5, with D unresolved. The CDR3 is made up of 14 amino acids. Germline V gene sequence: CDR1 MNHEY, CDR2 SVGAGI. The V end was cut by 6 bases, the J end by 7 bases, with 16 bases between. The CDR3 DNA is TGTGCCAGCAGCTCCAATATAGGGAACCAGCCCCAGCATTTT. It is translated as CASSSNIGNQPQHF.

The genes are TRBV6-4 and TRBJ1-2, with 11 bases that match TRBD1. This CDR3 spans 18 amino acids. Losses at the gene ends were 0 bases for V and 3 bases for J; bases not matched to a gene: 9. Germline V gene sequence: CDR1 MRHNA, CDR2 SNTAGT. The CDR3, as DNA: TGTGCCAGCAGTGACTCGACTGGACAGGGGGCCGGTGACTATGGCTACACCTTC. Translation: CASSDSTGQGAGDYGYTF.

The chain uses TRBV12-3 or TRBV12-4 and TRBJ1-5; the D is unclear. V shed 5 bases and J shed 9 bases, with 14 bases lying between them. This CDR3 comprises 13 residues. The CDR3 loop reads CASSQSFHRPQHF. The CDR3 bases are TGTGCCAGCAGTCAGAGTTTCCATCGGCCCCAGCATTTT.